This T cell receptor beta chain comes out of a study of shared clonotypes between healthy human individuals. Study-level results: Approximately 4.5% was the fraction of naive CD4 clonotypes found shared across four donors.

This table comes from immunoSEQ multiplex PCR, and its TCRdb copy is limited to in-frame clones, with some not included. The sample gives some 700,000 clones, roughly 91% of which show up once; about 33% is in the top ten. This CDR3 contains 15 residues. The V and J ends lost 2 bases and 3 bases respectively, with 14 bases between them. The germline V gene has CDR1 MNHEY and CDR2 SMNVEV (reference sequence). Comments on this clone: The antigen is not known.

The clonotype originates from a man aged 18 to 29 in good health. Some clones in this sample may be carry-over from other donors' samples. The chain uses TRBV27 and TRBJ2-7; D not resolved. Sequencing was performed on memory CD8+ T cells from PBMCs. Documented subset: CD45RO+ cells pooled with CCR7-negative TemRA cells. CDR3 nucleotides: TGTGCCAGCAGTTTACGGGCGGACGGACGCTACGAGCAGTACTTC. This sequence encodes CASSLRADGRYEQYF.